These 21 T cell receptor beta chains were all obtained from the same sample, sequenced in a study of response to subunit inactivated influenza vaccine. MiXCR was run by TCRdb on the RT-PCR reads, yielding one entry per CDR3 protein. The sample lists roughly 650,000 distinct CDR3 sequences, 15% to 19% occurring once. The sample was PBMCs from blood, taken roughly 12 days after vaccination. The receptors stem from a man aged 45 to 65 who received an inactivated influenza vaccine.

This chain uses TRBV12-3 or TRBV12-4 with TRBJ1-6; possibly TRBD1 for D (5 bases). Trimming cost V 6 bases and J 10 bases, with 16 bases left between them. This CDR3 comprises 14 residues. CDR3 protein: CASRDLGGRSPLHF. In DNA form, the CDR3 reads TGTGCCAGCAGAGACCTTGGGGGTCGGTCACCCCTCCACTTT.

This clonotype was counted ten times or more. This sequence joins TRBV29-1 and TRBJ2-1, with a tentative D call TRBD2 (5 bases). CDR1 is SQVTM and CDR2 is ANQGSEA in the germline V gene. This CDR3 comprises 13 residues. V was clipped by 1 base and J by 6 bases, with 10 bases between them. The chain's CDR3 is CSVEGTLANEQFF. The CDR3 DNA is TGCAGCGTTGAAGGGACTCTCGCCAATGAGCAGTTCTTC.

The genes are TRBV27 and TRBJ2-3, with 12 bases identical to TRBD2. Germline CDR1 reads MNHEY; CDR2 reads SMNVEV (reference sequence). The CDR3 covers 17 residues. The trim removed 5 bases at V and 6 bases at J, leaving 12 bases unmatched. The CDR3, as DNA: TGTGCCAGCAGTCAAAGACTAGCGGGAGTCGTGTCGGATACGCAGTATTTT. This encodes CASSQRLAGVVSDTQYF.

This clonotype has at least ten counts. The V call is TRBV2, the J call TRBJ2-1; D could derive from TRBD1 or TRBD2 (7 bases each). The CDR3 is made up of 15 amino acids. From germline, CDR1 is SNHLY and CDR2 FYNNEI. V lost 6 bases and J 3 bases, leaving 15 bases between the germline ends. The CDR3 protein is CASSVGGGGYNEQFF. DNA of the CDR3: TGTGCCAGCAGCGTGGGAGGGGGCGGCTACAATGAGCAGTTCTTC.

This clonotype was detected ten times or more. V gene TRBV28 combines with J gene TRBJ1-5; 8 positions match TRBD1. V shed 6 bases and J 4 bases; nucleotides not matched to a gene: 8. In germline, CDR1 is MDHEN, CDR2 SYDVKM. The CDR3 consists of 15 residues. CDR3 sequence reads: CASRAGTGWNQPQHF. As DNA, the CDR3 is TGTGCCAGCAGGGCCGGGACAGGATGGAATCAGCCCCAGCATTTT. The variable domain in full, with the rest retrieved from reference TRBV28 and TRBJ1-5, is DVKVTQSSRYLVKRTGEKVFLECVQDMDHENMFWYRQDPGLGLRLIYFSYDVKMKEKGDIPEGYSVSREKKERFSLILESASTNQTSMYLCASRAGTGWNQPQHFGDGTRLSIL.

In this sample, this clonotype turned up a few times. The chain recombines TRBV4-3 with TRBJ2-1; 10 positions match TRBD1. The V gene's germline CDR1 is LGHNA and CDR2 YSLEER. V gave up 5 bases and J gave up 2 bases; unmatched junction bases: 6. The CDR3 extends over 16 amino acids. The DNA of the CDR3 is TGCGCCAGCAGCTCGGACAGGGGGGGTCCCTACAATGAGCAGTTCTTC. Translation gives CASSSDRGGPYNEQFF.

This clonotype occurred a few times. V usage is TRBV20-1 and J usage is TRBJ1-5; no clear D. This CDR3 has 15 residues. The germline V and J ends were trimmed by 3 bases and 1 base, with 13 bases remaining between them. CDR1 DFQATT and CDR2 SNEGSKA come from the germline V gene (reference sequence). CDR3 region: CSARIWGDSNQPQHF. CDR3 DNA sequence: TGCAGTGCTAGGATATGGGGAGACAGCAATCAGCCCCAGCATTTT.

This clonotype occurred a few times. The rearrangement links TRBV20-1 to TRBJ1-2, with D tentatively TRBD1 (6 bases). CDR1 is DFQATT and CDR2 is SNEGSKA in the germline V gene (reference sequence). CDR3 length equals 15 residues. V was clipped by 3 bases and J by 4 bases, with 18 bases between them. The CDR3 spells CSASGGARRGYGYTF. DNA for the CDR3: TGCAGTGCTAGTGGGGGGGCCCGCCGAGGCTATGGCTACACCTTC.

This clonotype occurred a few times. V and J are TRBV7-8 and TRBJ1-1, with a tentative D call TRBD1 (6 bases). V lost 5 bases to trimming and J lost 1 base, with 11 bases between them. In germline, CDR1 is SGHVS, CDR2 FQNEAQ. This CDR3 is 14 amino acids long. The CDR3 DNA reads TGTGCCAGCAGCATAGAGGGGGGGAACACTGAAGCTTTCTTT. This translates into CASSIEGGNTEAFF.

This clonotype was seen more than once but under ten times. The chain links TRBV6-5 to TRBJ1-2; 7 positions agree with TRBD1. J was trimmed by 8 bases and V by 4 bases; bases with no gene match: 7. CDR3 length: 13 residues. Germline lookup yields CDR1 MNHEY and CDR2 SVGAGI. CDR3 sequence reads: CASSSTGVRGYTF. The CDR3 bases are TGTGCCAGCAGTTCCACAGGGGTTCGGGGCTACACCTTC.

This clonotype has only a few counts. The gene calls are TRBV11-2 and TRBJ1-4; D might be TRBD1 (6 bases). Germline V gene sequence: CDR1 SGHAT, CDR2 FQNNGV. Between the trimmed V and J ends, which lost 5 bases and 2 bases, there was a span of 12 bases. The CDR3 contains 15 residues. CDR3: CASSHRDMTNEKLFF. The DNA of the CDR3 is TGTGCCAGCAGCCACCGGGACATGACTAATGAAAAACTGTTTTTT.

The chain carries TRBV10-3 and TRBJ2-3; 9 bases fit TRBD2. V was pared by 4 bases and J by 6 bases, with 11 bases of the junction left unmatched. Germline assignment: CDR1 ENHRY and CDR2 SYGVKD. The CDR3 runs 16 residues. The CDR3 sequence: CAISAAGGGRGDTQYF. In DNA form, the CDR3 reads TGTGCCATCAGTGCGGCGGGGGGGGGCCGTGGTGATACGCAGTATTTT.

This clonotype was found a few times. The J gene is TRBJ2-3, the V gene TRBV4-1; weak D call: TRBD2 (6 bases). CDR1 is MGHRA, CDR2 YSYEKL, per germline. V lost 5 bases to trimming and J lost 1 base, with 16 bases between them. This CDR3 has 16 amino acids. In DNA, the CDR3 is TGCGCCAGCAGCACCCAACCGGCTAGCGGCACAGATACGCAGTATTTT. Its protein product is CASSTQPASGTDTQYF.

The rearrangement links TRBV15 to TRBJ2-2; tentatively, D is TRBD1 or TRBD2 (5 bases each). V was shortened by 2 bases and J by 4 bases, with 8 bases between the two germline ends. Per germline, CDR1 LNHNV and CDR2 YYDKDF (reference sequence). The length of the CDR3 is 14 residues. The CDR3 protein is CATSRLGTTGELFF. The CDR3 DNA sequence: TGTGCCACCAGCAGACTAGGGACCACCGGGGAGCTGTTTTTT.

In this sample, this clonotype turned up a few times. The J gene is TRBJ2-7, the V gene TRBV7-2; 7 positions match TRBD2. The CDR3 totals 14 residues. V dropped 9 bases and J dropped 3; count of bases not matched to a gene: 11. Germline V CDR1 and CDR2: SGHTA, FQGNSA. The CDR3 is CASQSSGLLYEQYF. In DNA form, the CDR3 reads TGTGCCAGTCAATCCTCGGGACTACTCTACGAGCAGTACTTC.

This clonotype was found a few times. The CDR3 DNA is TGTGCCAGCACCTCAACAGGGTTCACTGAAGCTTTCTTT. It encodes CASTSTGFTEAFF. This chain links TRBV14 with TRBJ1-1, with a tentative D call TRBD1 (6 bases). Germline V gene lookup returns CDR1 SGHDN and CDR2 FVKESK. The CDR3 spans 13 residues. V dropped 7 bases and J dropped 4 bases, with 13 bases sitting between them.

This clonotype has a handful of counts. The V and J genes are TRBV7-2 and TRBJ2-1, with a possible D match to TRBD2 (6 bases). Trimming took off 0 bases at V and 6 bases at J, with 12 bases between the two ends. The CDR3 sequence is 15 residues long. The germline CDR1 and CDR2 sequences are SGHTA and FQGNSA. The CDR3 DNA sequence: TGTGCCAGCAGCTTAGCAGTGACTAGTGGCAATGAGCAGTTCTTC. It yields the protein CASSLAVTSGNEQFF.

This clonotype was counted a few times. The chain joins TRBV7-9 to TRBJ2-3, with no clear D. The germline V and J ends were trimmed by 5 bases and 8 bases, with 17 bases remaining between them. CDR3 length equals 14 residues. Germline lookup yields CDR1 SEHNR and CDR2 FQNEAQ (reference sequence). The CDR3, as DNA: TGTGCCAGCAGCGCTACGGCAGGTCTGGGTACGCAGTATTTT. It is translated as CASSATAGLGTQYF.

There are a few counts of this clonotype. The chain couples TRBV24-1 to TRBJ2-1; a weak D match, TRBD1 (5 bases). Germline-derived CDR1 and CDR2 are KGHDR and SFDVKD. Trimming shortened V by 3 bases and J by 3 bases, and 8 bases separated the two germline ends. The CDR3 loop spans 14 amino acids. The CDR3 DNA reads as TGTGCCACCAGTGATACCCAGGGCTACAATGAGCAGTTCTTC. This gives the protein CATSDTQGYNEQFF.

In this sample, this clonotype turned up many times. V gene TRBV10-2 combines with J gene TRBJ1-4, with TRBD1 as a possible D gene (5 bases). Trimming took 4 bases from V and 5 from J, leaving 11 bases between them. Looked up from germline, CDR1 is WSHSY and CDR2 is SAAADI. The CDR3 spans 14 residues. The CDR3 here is CASSVAGRNEKLFF. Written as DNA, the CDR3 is TGCGCCAGCAGTGTGGCAGGGAGGAATGAAAAACTGTTTTTT.

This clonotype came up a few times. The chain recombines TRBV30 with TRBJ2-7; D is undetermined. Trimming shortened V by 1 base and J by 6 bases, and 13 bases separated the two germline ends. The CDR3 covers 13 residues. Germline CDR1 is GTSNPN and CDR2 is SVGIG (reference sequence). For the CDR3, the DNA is TGTGCCTGGAGTGACTTGGGCCTTCGCGAGCAGTACTTC. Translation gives CAWSDLGLREQYF.